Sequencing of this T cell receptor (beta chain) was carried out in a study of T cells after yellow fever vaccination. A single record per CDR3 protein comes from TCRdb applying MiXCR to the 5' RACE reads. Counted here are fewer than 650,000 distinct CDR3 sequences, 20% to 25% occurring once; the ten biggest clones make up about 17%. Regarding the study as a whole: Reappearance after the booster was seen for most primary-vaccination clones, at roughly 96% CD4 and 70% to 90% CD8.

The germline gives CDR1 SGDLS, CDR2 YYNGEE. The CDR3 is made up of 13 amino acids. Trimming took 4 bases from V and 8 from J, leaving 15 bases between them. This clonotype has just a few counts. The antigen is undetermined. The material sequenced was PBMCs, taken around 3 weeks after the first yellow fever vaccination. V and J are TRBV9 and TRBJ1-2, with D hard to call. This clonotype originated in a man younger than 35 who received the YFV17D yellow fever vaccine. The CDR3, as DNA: TGTGCCAGCAGCCCGGACCCATTATGGGGCTACACCTTC. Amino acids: CASSPDPLWGYTF.